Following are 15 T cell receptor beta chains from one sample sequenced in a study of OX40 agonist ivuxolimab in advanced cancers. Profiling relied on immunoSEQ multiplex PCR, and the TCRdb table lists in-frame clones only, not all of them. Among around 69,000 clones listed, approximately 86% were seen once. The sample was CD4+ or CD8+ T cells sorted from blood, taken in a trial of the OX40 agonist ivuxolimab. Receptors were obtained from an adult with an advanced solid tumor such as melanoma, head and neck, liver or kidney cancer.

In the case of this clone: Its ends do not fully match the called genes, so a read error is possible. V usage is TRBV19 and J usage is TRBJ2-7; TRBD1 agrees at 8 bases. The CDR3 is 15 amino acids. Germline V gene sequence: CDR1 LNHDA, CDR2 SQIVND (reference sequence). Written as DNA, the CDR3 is TGTGCCAGTAGTAGCTCGGGGGACAGGAGGACCCAATTTTTCTTC. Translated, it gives CASSSSGDRRTQFFF.

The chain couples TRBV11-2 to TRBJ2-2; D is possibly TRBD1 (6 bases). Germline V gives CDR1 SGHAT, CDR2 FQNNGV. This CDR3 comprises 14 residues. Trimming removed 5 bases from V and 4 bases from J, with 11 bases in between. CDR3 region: CASSTTGRTGELFF. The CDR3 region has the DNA TGTGCCAGCAGCACAACAGGGCGCACCGGGGAGCTGTTTTTT.

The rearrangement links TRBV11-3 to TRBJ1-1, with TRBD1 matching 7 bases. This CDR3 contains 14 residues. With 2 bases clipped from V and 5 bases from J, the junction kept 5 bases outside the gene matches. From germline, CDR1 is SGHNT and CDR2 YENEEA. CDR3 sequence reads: CASSLYRGNTEAFF. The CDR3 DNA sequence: TGTGCCAGCAGCTTATACAGGGGTAATACTGAAGCTTTCTTT. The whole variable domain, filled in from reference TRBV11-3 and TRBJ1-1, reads EAGVVQSPRYKIIEKKQPVAFWCNPISGHNTLYWYLQNLGQGPELLIRYENEEAVDDSQLPKDRFSAERLKGVDSTLKIQPAELGDSAVYLCASSLYRGNTEAFFGQGTRLTVV.

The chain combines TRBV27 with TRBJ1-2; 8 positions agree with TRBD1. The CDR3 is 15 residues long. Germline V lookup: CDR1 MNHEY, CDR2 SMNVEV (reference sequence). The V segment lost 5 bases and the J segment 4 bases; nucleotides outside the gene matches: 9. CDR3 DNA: TGTGCCAGCAGTCCCTCGGACAGGGTTGGCTATGGCTACACCTTC. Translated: CASSPSDRVGYGYTF.

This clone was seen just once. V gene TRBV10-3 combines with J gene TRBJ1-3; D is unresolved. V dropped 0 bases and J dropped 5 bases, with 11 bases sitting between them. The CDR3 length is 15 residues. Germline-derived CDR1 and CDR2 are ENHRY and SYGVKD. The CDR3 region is CAISESLKGRNTIYF. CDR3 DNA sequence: TGTGCCATCAGTGAGTCTTTGAAGGGTCGAAACACCATATATTTT.

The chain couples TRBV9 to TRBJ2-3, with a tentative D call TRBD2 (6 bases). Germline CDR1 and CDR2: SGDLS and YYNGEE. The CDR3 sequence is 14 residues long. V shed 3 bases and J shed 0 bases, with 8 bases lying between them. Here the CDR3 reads CASSASGSTDTQYF. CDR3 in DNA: TGTGCCAGCAGCGCAAGCGGGAGCACAGATACGCAGTATTTT. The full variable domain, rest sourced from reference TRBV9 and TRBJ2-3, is DSGVTQTPKHLITATGQRVTLRCSPRSGDLSVYWYQQSLDQGLQFLIQYYNGEERAKGNILERFSAQQFPDLHSELNLSSLELGDSALYFCASSASGSTDTQYFGPGTRLTVL.

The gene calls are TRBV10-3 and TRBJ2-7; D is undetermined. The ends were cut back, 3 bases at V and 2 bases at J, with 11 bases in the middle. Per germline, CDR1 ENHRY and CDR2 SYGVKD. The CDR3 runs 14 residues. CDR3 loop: CAISDQSLAYEQYF. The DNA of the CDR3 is TGTGCCATCAGTGACCAGTCCCTTGCCTACGAGCAGTACTTC.

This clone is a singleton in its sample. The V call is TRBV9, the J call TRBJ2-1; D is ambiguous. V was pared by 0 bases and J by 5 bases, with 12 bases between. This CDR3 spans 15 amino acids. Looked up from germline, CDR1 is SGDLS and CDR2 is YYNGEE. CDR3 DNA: TGTGCCAGCAGCGTAGTCGGAATGGGAAACAATGAGCAGTTCTTC. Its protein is CASSVVGMGNNEQFF.

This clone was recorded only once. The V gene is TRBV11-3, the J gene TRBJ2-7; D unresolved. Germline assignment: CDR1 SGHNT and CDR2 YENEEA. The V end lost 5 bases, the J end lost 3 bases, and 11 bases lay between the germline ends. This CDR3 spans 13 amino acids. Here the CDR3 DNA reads TGTGCCAGCAGCCCCTTTGGCGGCTACGAGCAGTACTTC. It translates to CASSPFGGYEQYF.

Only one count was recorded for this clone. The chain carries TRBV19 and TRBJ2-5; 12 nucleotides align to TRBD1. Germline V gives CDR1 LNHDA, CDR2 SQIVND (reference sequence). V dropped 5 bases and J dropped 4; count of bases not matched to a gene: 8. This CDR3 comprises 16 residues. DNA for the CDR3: TGTGCCAGTAGTGGGAGCCGGGACAGGGGGCGAGAGACCCAGTACTTC. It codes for CASSGSRDRGRETQYF. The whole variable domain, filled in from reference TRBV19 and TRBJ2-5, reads DGGITQSPKYLFRKEGQNVTLSCEQNLNHDAMYWYRQDPGQGLRLIYYSQIVNDFQKGDIAEGYSVSREKKESFPLTVTSAQKNPTAFYLCASSGSRDRGRETQYFGPGTRLLVL.

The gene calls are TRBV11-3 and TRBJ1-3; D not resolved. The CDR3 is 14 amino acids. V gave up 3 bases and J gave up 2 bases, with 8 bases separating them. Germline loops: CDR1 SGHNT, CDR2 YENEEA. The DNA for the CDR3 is TGTGCCAGCAGCTTTGGGCGGCCTGGAAACACCATATATTTT. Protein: CASSFGRPGNTIYF. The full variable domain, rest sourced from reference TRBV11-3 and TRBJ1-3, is EAGVVQSPRYKIIEKKQPVAFWCNPISGHNTLYWYLQNLGQGPELLIRYENEEAVDDSQLPKDRFSAERLKGVDSTLKIQPAELGDSAVYLCASSFGRPGNTIYFGEGSWLTVV.

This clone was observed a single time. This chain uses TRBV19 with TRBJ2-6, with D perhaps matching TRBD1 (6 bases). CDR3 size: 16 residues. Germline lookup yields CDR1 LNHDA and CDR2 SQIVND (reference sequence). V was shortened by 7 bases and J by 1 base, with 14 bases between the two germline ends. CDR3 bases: TGTGCCAGTACCCCGGCAGGGGAGTCTGGGGCCAACGTCCTGACTTTC. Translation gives CASTPAGESGANVLTF.

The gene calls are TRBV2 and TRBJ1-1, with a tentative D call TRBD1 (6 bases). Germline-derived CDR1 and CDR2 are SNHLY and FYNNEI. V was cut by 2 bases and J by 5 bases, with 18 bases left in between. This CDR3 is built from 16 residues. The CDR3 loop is CASSENPSEQGTEAFF. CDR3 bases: TGTGCCAGCAGTGAAAATCCCTCTGAGCAGGGGACTGAAGCTTTCTTT.

The CDR3 here is CASSGQNTIYF. The CDR3 nucleotides are TGTGCCAGCAGTGGTCAGAACACCATATATTTT. V usage is TRBV28 and J usage is TRBJ1-3, with D uncertain. Germline CDR1 and CDR2: MDHEN and SYDVKM. V was shortened by 5 bases and J by 7 bases, with 6 bases between the two germline ends. The CDR3 runs to 11 residues.

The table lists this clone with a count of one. This chain's CDR3 is CASSPTGTNEKLFF. DNA of the CDR3: TGTGCCAGCAGCCCGACCGGGACAAATGAAAAACTGTTTTTT. This chain joins TRBV5-5 and TRBJ1-4; TRBD1 might be the D (6 bases). CDR3 length: 14 residues. V was trimmed by 4 bases and J by 5 bases, leaving 12 bases between them. Germline CDR1 reads SGHKS; CDR2 reads YYEKEE (reference sequence).